This section outlines one T cell receptor beta chain sequence together with its context. TCRdb's copy holds only in-frame clones and misses some; the assay was immunoSEQ multiplex PCR. This sample has about 470,000 clones, with 70% to 80% found just once. The sample belongs to a study of shared clonotypes between healthy human individuals. The trim removed 4 bases at V and 2 bases at J, leaving 2 bases unmatched. CDR3 size: 12 residues. Germline assignment: CDR1 SQVTM and CDR2 ANQGSEA. This TCR derives from a woman between 40 and 50 years old in good health. Some clones in this sample may be carry-over from other donors' samples. The specimen was PBMCs. The chain carries TRBV29-1 and TRBJ2-7; TRBD1 matches 7 bases. CDR3 in amino acids: CSVGQGAYEQYF. The CDR3 bases are TGCAGCGTTGGACAGGGTGCCTACGAGCAGTACTTC.